The TCR beta chain under discussion was sequenced for a study of cytomegalovirus exposure and HLA in healthy donors. In its sample, this clone was seen a few times. Its antigen is undetermined. This CDR3 contains 14 residues. CDR1 and CDR2 (germline): SGHDT, YYEEEE. The V and J ends lost 4 bases and 4 bases respectively, with 14 bases between them. Study-wide results and limits: Some V segments, TRBV6-2 and TRBV6-3 among them, were indistinguishable and were therefore excluded. Accounts indicate the classifier identified cytomegalovirus status with strong specificity and sensitivity. Cytomegalovirus association was listed for about 180 TCR beta chains.

The PCR contained 60 Vbeta and 13 Jbeta primers. Measured with immunoSEQ multiplex PCR; TCRdb has only the in-frame clones, and not every one. The data show more than 85,000 clones, around 73% seen once. The rearrangement uses TRBV5-6 and TRBJ2-5; D may be TRBD1 (6 bases). The sequenced material came from PBMCs. The TCR originated in a man aged 25 to 45 in good health and CMV-seronegative. Here the CDR3 DNA reads TGTGCCAGCAGCAGGATACAGGGAAGAGAGACCCAGTACTTC. This gives the protein CASSRIQGRETQYF.